This T cell receptor (beta chain) was recovered during a study of T cells in Graves' hyperthyroidism and ophthalmopathy (dated 2019 in TCRdb). About the study as a whole: A discovery cohort of roughly 100 patients, fewer than 50 with Graves' ophthalmopathy and under 60 with stable Graves' hyperthyroidism, was used to find distinguishing TCR V-J signatures. Prospective prediction of ophthalmopathy was tested in an independent validation cohort of 18 hyperthyroidism patients and roughly 16 patients who later progressed to ophthalmopathy. For training and testing, the 80 to 100 patients in the discovery cohort were randomly divided in a 7:3 ratio. In six Graves' hyperthyroidism patients, the study also compared T-cell repertoires from thyroid tissue with T-cell repertoires from blood. After sampling, hyperthyroidism patients received methimazole starting at 30 mg daily, and ophthalmopathy patients received high-dose intravenous methylprednisolone. The paper reports TCR Vbeta CDR3 sequencing of more than 120 peripheral blood samples: around 41 ophthalmopathy, roughly 80 hyperthyroidism and about 17 progressor patients.

Amplification of TCR beta CDR3 regions was carried out from RNA transcripts. The first round of RT-PCR for the TCR CDR3 was performed with the HTBI primer set and the Qiagen OneStep RT-PCR kit. Libraries were constructed in a second round of multiplex PCR, after which size selection and purification were performed. Paired-end sequencing of the libraries was performed with 100 bp reads on an Illumina HiSeq2000. The paper's processing steps were these. SOAPnuke was used to process the raw data, throwing out any read that contained adapters or uncalled bases, had a mean Phred below 15, or lacked an exact constant-primer or identifier match. COPE v1.2.5 was used to merge the high-quality paired reads, and each unique nucleotide sequence was defined as a clonotype. Clonotypes were aligned to IMGT TRBV, TRBD and TRBJ reference segments using MiTCR v1.1. Analysis was restricted to V-J combinations with a frequency above 0.0001, which covered 99.2% of repertoires. A TCS score was defined as the ratio of F50 (clonal expansion) to E x V (chaos), with BLOSUM62-based TCRdist applied between CDR3 peptides within each V-J. Welch's t-statistics and random forest reduced roughly 500 V-J features to 13, which were used in a naive Bayes classifier (R e1071). TCRdb trimmed public reads at Q25 via fastp, called clones via MiXCR and kept in-frame beta chains. Entries that share a CDR3 protein sequence are merged under the most common genes and DNA. TCRdb, not the original authors, processed these V and J calls. Counted in this sample were hundreds of thousands of distinct CDR3 sequences; about half of them appeared once. Clones ranked in the top ten supply roughly 8.2% of the sample.

Stable Graves' hyperthyroidism was defined as no progression to ophthalmopathy during 18 months of follow-up. Hyperthyroidism patients were newly diagnosed, had a disease duration of under 2 months, and were aged 18 to 65 years. Exclusion was applied to patients with uncontrolled infections, other autoimmune diseases, pregnancy or lactation. Clinical symptoms, serum thyroxine and TRAb, thyroid ultrasound, and orbital computed tomography formed the basis for the diagnoses. Trizol reagent was used to extract total RNA, and RNA quality was then checked on an Agilent 2100 Bioanalyzer. This clonotype has a count of ten or more. Its antigen specificity is not known. There are no base qualities to consult, and no much larger clone falls within one base. What the work shows at the level of the full study, not this receptor alone: No statistical method was used to fix the sample size in advance, and group allocation was not hidden from the investigators. In cross-validation, a model built on a 13 V-J signature told ophthalmopathy apart from stable hyperthyroidism with over 85% sensitivity and roughly 83% specificity, and in testing the same model reached 80%/75%. In validation, progression to ophthalmopathy was predicted by the model with almost 71% sensitivity and roughly 76% specificity, a median of roughly six months before onset. Blood samples also contained most of the expanded thyroid clonotypes (frequency above 0.001), which suggests that blood repertoires may reflect thyroid immune responses.

Spanning cysteine to phenylalanine, the CDR3 consists of 14 amino acids. This entry keeps only the CDR3 DNA: 42 bases, framed from base 1. CDR1 and CDR2 are drawn from the germline V gene: SNHLY, FYNNEI. The junction carries 15 bases between V and J, which are trimmed by 5 bases and 4 bases respectively. Sequencing was done on a sample of peripheral blood or thyroid tissue (not recorded which). This TCR was recovered from a woman aged 18-29 years with Graves' hyperthyroidism. Donor details come from another sample of the same person, matched by shared clones. The sequence links TRBV2 to TRBJ2-7; no D segment can be confidently identified. The bases read TGTGCCAGCAGTCCTCTTATCCACCGGTACGAGCAGTACTTC. The translation is CASSPLIHRYEQYF. Beyond the CDR3, the reference TRBV2 and TRBJ2-7 genes provide the residues; the full variable domain reads: EPEVTQTPSHQVTQMGQEVILRCVPISNHLYFYWYRQILGQKVEFLVSFYNNEISEKSEIFDDQFSVERPDGSNFTLKIRSTKLEDSAMYFCASSPLIHRYEQYFGPGTRLTVT.